These 17 T cell receptor beta chains were all obtained from the same sample, sequenced in a study of blood T cell repertoires in COVID-19. The assay was immunoSEQ multiplex PCR, and TCRdb's table has in-frame clones only and misses some. The table has 85,000 to 90,000 clones, 82% seen once. Sequences were obtained from peripheral blood. The source is a woman aged 80 or over with acute or convalescent COVID-19.

This clone has only a few counts. V gene TRBV15 combines with J gene TRBJ1-1, with D hard to call. Germline assignment: CDR1 LNHNV and CDR2 YYDKDF (reference sequence). V lost 1 base, J lost 4 bases, and 13 bases lay in between. The CDR3 extends over 15 amino acids. The CDR3 spells CATSRGGVRVTEAFF. The CDR3 DNA is TGTGCCACCAGCAGAGGGGGAGTTAGGGTCACTGAAGCTTTCTTT.

V usage is TRBV5-1 and J usage is TRBJ2-3; TRBD2 aligns across 8 bases. Trimming removed 0 bases from V and 2 bases from J; junction bases left unmatched: 5. Germline CDR1 reads SGHRS; CDR2 reads YFSETQ. CDR3 length equals 16 residues. CDR3 in DNA: TGCGCCAGCAGCTTGGGGACTAGCCAAGACACAGATACGCAGTATTTT. Translation: CASSLGTSQDTDTQYF.

The V call is TRBV4-2, the J call TRBJ2-5; D unresolved. Trimming left V 3 bases short and J 4 bases short, with 3 bases between. Germline CDR1 LGHNA, CDR2 YNFKEQ. The CDR3 sequence is 11 residues long. In nucleotides, the CDR3 is TGTGCCAGCAGCCACGGAGAGACCCAGTACTTC. Amino acids: CASSHGETQYF.

The rearrangement uses TRBV19 and TRBJ2-5, with TRBD2 identical over 8 bases. The CDR3 is 17 residues long. CDR1 is LNHDA and CDR2 is SQIVND in the germline V gene (reference sequence). V was pared by 5 bases and J by 3 bases, with 14 bases of the junction left unmatched. CDR3 in DNA: TGTGCCAGTAGTCACTTTTTAGGAGCGGGGGCTAAAGAGACCCAGTACTTC. The encoded protein is CASSHFLGAGAKETQYF.

The chain combines TRBV20-1 with TRBJ1-1; D is undetermined. The CDR3 spans 14 residues. The V and J ends lost 3 bases and 4 bases respectively, with 15 bases between them. Germline assignment: CDR1 DFQATT and CDR2 SNEGSKA (reference sequence). The CDR3 region has the DNA TGCAGTGCTAGTGACGCGAGCCTCTCCACTGAAGCTTTCTTT. It translates to CSASDASLSTEAFF.

V gene TRBV28 combines with J gene TRBJ1-2; perhaps TRBD1 as D (6 bases). This CDR3 comprises 13 residues. Trimming stripped 10 bases from V and 8 bases from J, with 20 bases between. Germline V CDR1 and CDR2: MDHEN, SYDVKM. The CDR3 loop reads CATPGYRERGYTF. The DNA of the CDR3 is TGTGCCACCCCAGGCTACAGGGAGAGAGGCTACACCTTC.

The chain recombines TRBV6-5 with TRBJ2-7, with D tentatively TRBD1 (5 bases). V lost 10 bases, J lost 2 bases, and 15 bases lay in between. Germline loops: CDR1 MNHEY, CDR2 SVGAGI. The CDR3 spans 13 residues. CDR3 DNA: TGTGCCACCCTCGGGCAGGGTGCCTACGAGCAGTACTTC. It codes for CATLGQGAYEQYF.

The V and J genes are TRBV9 and TRBJ1-6; 8 bases align to TRBD1. The CDR3 covers 15 residues. The trim removed 0 bases at V and 8 bases at J, leaving 4 bases unmatched. CDR1 and CDR2 (germline): SGDLS, YYNGEE. In DNA form, the CDR3 reads TGTGCCAGCAGCGTAGAGGGGACAGGAGATTCACCCCTCCACTTT. Translated: CASSVEGTGDSPLHF.

In nucleotides, the CDR3 is TGTGCCATCAGTAAACCGGGGGGCGTAGGTGAAGCTTTCTTT. Translated, it gives CAISKPGGVGEAFF. J is TRBJ1-1 and V is TRBV10-3; D might be TRBD1 (6 bases). This CDR3 is built from 14 residues. CDR1 is ENHRY, CDR2 SYGVKD, per germline. Trimming pared 5 bases from V and 7 bases from J, leaving 17 bases between.

This chain links TRBV12-3 or TRBV12-4 with TRBJ1-5, with D unresolved. The length of the CDR3 is 13 residues. V lost 3 bases to trimming and J lost 8 bases, with 11 bases between them. The chain's CDR3 is CASSFGSYEPQHF. CDR3 DNA: TGTGCCAGCAGTTTTGGGAGTTATGAGCCCCAGCATTTT.

The count of this clone is one. The CDR3 loop is CASKLSGANVLTF. The CDR3 region has the DNA TGTGCCAGCAAACTCTCAGGGGCCAACGTCCTGACTTTC. This rearrangement joins TRBV2 to TRBJ2-6; D is uncertain. V shed 7 bases and J shed 4 bases, with 8 bases lying between them. The germline V gene encodes CDR1 SNHLY and CDR2 FYNNEI. The CDR3 totals 13 residues.

The chain combines TRBV7-6 with TRBJ2-1; D perhaps matches TRBD2 (6 bases). CDR3 length equals 14 residues. V gave up 5 bases and J gave up 3 bases, with 11 bases separating them. Germline values: CDR1 SGHVS, CDR2 FNYEAQ. The CDR3 loop reads CASSPPGLYNEQFF. CDR3 sequence (DNA): TGTGCCAGCAGCCCGCCGGGACTCTACAATGAGCAGTTCTTC.

This sequence joins TRBV27 and TRBJ2-1, with D perhaps matching TRBD1 (5 bases). V lost 5 bases to trimming and J lost 2 bases, with 13 bases between them. CDR1 MNHEY and CDR2 SMNVEV come from the germline V gene (reference sequence). The CDR3 is made up of 15 amino acids. The CDR3 bases are TGTGCCAGCAGTGCTCAGGGATTCCCCTACAATGAGCAGTTCTTC. Its protein product is CASSAQGFPYNEQFF.

The gene calls are TRBV9 and TRBJ1-1; D uncertain. This CDR3 has 14 amino acids. The V gene lost 3 bases and the J gene lost 0 bases, with 9 bases spanning the gap. Germline V lookup: CDR1 SGDLS, CDR2 YYNGEE. The CDR3 DNA is TGTGCCAGCAGCGCCACCCCGGTGAACACTGAAGCTTTCTTT. Translated, it gives CASSATPVNTEAFF. Full variable domain (outside the CDR3, taken from reference TRBV9 and TRBJ1-1): DSGVTQTPKHLITATGQRVTLRCSPRSGDLSVYWYQQSLDQGLQFLIQYYNGEERAKGNILERFSAQQFPDLHSELNLSSLELGDSALYFCASSATPVNTEAFFGQGTRLTVV.

The gene calls are TRBV7-9 and TRBJ2-7, with TRBD1 as a possible D gene (6 bases). The V end lost 5 bases, the J end lost 3 bases, and 14 bases lay between the germline ends. In germline, CDR1 is SEHNR, CDR2 FQNEAQ (reference sequence). CDR3 length equals 14 residues. CDR3 protein: CASSVWTEGYEQYF. As DNA, the CDR3 is TGTGCCAGCAGCGTTTGGACAGAGGGCTACGAGCAGTACTTC.

DNA of the CDR3: TGTGCCAGCAGTTTTGGCAGCAATCAGCCCCAGCATTTT. This sequence encodes CASSFGSNQPQHF. V usage is TRBV28 and J usage is TRBJ1-5, with D unclear. Germline CDR1 MDHEN, CDR2 SYDVKM. With 3 bases removed from V and 1 base from J, the gap between germline ends came to 4 bases. The CDR3 covers 13 residues.

This clone is a singleton in its sample. The V gene is TRBV19, the J gene TRBJ2-1; 7 bases match TRBD2. Germline trimming cut 6 bases from V and 3 bases from J; bases unmatched to any gene: 2. This CDR3 is 13 amino acids long. Germline V lookup: CDR1 LNHDA, CDR2 SQIVND (reference sequence). This CDR3 reads CASRGGFYNEQFF. Written as DNA, the CDR3 is TGTGCCAGTAGGGGAGGGTTCTACAATGAGCAGTTCTTC.